A single sample gave rise to the 32 T cell receptor beta chains below, sequenced in a study of graft-versus-host responses after intestinal transplantation. Profiling relied on immunoSEQ multiplex PCR, and the TCRdb table lists in-frame clones only, not all of them. The repertoire holds around 20,000 clones, with 80% to 95% as singletons. This specimen was PBMCs, taken about 37 weeks after intestinal transplant. These receptors were obtained from a human patient who received an intestinal transplant, so some T cells may come from the graft donor.

The rearrangement links TRBV5-1 to TRBJ1-2; no clear D. Trimming removed 4 bases from V and 7 bases from J, with 14 bases in between. The germline V gene has CDR1 SGHRS and CDR2 YFSETQ. This CDR3 has 13 amino acids. CDR3 bases: TGCGCCAGCAGCCCGCCGAGTATCGGTGGCTACACCTTC. This encodes CASSPPSIGGYTF.

Notes on this clone: The junction departs from the called germline gene at one end, perhaps through a read error. The V and J genes are TRBV6-5 and TRBJ1-2; TRBD1 might be the D (5 bases). CDR1 is MNHEY, CDR2 SVGAGI, per germline. The length of the CDR3 is 14 residues. The CDR3 nucleotides are TGTGCCATCAGTGAGTCGAGCATACTTGACAGCTACGACTTC. Encoded protein: CAISESSILDSYDF.

The V gene is TRBV7-9, the J gene TRBJ2-7, with D possibly being TRBD1 (5 bases). The germline CDR1 and CDR2 sequences are SEHNR and FQNEAQ (reference sequence). V was shortened by 4 bases and J by 0 bases, with 10 bases between the two germline ends. The length of the CDR3 is 14 residues. DNA for the CDR3: TGTGCCAGCAGCTCGACAGATAGCTCCTACGAGCAGTACTTC. Translating gives CASSSTDSSYEQYF.

The chain couples TRBV29-1 to TRBJ1-2, with 7 bases matching TRBD1. Germline CDR1 and CDR2: SQVTM and ANQGSEA. This CDR3 region has 14 residues. The J segment lost 7 bases and the V segment lost 2 bases, leaving 10 bases of the junction unmatched. DNA for the CDR3: TGCAGCGTTGAAACAGAGACAGGGCGGTCTGGCTACACCTTC. This codes for CSVETETGRSGYTF.

This clone was detected once. The rearrangement uses TRBV19 and TRBJ1-3; no firm D call. This CDR3 comprises 15 residues. Germline-derived CDR1 and CDR2 are LNHDA and SQIVND (reference sequence). V lost 6 bases and J lost 2, with 14 bases in between. CDR3 sequence reads: CASSYLGQPGNTIYF. CDR3 coding DNA: TGTGCCAGTAGCTACCTTGGCCAGCCTGGAAACACCATATATTTT.

The V call is TRBV7-2, the J call TRBJ2-3; TRBD2 agrees at 15 bases. Germline lookup yields CDR1 SGHTA and CDR2 FQGNSA. After removal of 5 bases from V and 9 bases from J, the junction contained 15 bases not matched to a gene. This CDR3 has 18 amino acids. CDR3 in amino acids: CASSPMGLAGGSTVTQYF. The DNA for the CDR3 is TGTGCCAGCAGCCCCATGGGACTAGCGGGGGGTAGCACAGTGACGCAGTATTTT.

This chain uses TRBV4-1 with TRBJ2-3; D not resolved. The CDR3 runs to 15 residues. V lost 2 bases and J lost 6, with 15 bases in between. CDR1 and CDR2 from the germline V gene are MGHRA and YSYEKL. The CDR3 bases are TGCGCCAGCAGCCAACTGGGTCTCCGAGCGGATACGCAGTATTTT. Translating gives CASSQLGLRADTQYF.

This sequence joins TRBV20-1 and TRBJ2-7; the D gene is possibly TRBD2 (5 bases). V dropped 8 bases and J dropped 7 bases, with 15 bases sitting between them. Germline CDR1 and CDR2: DFQATT and SNEGSKA (reference sequence). CDR3 length: 11 amino acids. The CDR3 coding sequence is TGCAGTCCAACTAGACATTGGGAGCAGTACTTC. Its translation is CSPTRHWEQYF.

This sequence joins TRBV28 and TRBJ2-7; D unresolved. The germline gives CDR1 MDHEN, CDR2 SYDVKM. Trimming cost V 4 bases and J 1 base, with 14 bases left between them. The CDR3 has 15 amino acids. The CDR3 region has the DNA TGTGCCAGCAGTTCACACGGACGGGCATCCTACGAGCAGTACTTC. This encodes CASSSHGRASYEQYF.

The chain carries TRBV10-2 and TRBJ2-7; D might be TRBD1 or TRBD2, each matching 5 bases. V lost 3 bases, J lost 0 bases, and 21 bases lay in between. Germline V gives CDR1 WSHSY, CDR2 SAAADI. The length of the CDR3 is 18 residues. The CDR3 sequence is CASSDPGQIGTPSYEQYF. CDR3 sequence (DNA): TGCGCCAGCAGTGACCCGGGCCAAATAGGGACCCCCTCCTACGAGCAGTACTTC.

The V call is TRBV18, the J call TRBJ2-5; the match to TRBD1 covers 7 bases. Trimming cost V 2 bases and J 2 bases; bases outside gene matches: 5. Germline loops: CDR1 KGHSH, CDR2 LQKENI. This CDR3 is built from 15 residues. CDR3 residues: CASSPTGVIQETQYF. The CDR3 DNA follows: TGTGCCAGCTCACCAACAGGGGTAATTCAAGAGACCCAGTACTTC.

The chain uses TRBV2 and TRBJ2-1; possible D gene TRBD2, 6 bases. The CDR3 length is 15 residues. CDR1 and CDR2 from the germline V gene are SNHLY and FYNNEI. V was trimmed by 8 bases and J by 7 bases, leaving 21 bases between them. This CDR3 is CASSYWRGGKNEQFF. The CDR3 nucleotides read TGTGCCAGCTCCTACTGGCGTGGCGGGAAAAATGAGCAGTTCTTC. The full variable domain, its missing parts supplied by reference TRBV2 and TRBJ2-1, is EPEVTQTPSHQVTQMGQEVILRCVPISNHLYFYWYRQILGQKVEFLVSFYNNEISEKSEIFDDQFSVERPDGSNFTLKIRSTKLEDSAMYFCASSYWRGGKNEQFFGPGTRLTVL.

The chain employs TRBV29-1 and TRBJ1-5, with TRBD1 matching 7 bases. Germline V gene data show CDR1 as SQVTM and CDR2 as ANQGSEA. J gave up 4 bases and V 5 bases, and 11 bases lay outside the gene matches. The CDR3 loop spans 15 amino acids. CDR3 protein: CSVRPGTDGNQPQHF. The CDR3 nucleotides are TGCAGCGTTCGACCCGGGACAGACGGTAATCAGCCCCAGCATTTT.

This clone was counted a single time. As DNA, the CDR3 is TGTGCCAGCAGCCCGGACAGGGGGAGTGAGCAGTTCTTC. Protein product: CASSPDRGSEQFF. V gene TRBV13 combines with J gene TRBJ2-1, with 10 nucleotides matching TRBD1. With 5 bases clipped from V and 9 bases from J, the junction kept 4 bases outside the gene matches. The CDR3 contains 13 residues. CDR1 and CDR2 from the germline V gene are PRHDT and FYEKMQ (reference sequence).

The chain couples TRBV9 to TRBJ2-3; D uncertain. Between the trimmed V and J ends, which lost 0 bases and 0 bases, there was a span of 11 bases. Per germline, CDR1 SGDLS and CDR2 YYNGEE. The CDR3 contains 16 residues. CDR3 DNA: TGTGCCAGCAGCGTAGTTCCCGGATCTAGCACAGATACGCAGTATTTT. Its translation: CASSVVPGSSTDTQYF.

The chain carries TRBV18 and TRBJ1-1; 7 bases line up with TRBD1. V lost 6 bases and J lost 1; bases outside the gene matches: 2. Germline values: CDR1 KGHSH, CDR2 LQKENI. There are 13 residues in the CDR3. The CDR3 DNA is TGTGCCAGCTCCAGGGGGGGGAACACTGAAGCTTTCTTT. As protein: CASSRGGNTEAFF.

The gene calls are TRBV7-2 and TRBJ2-2; the match to TRBD2 covers 7 bases. V gave up 5 bases and J gave up 4 bases; unmatched junction bases: 7. Germline assignment: CDR1 SGHTA and CDR2 FQGNSA. The CDR3 length is 15 residues. CDR3 region: CASSRGGASTGELFF. In DNA, the CDR3 is TGTGCCAGCAGCCGGGGAGGGGCGTCCACCGGGGAGCTGTTTTTT.

This chain links TRBV5-1 with TRBJ2-5, with no clear D. The CDR3 loop spans 11 amino acids. Trimming removed 1 base from V and 5 bases from J, with 3 bases in between. CDR1 SGHRS and CDR2 YFSETQ come from the germline V gene. The CDR3 loop reads CASSLIETQYF. CDR3 in DNA: TGCGCCAGCAGCTTGATTGAGACCCAGTACTTC.

The chain couples TRBV6-6 to TRBJ1-1; D unresolved. The germline gives CDR1 MNHNY, CDR2 SVGAGI (reference sequence). Trimming took off 2 bases at V and 6 bases at J, with 16 bases between the two ends. This CDR3 has 15 residues. In nucleotides, the CDR3 is TGTGCCAGCAGTTACGTAGACCCAAGTGGGGCTGAAGCTTTCTTT. Translation gives CASSYVDPSGAEAFF.

This clone appeared a single time. This chain connects TRBV21-1 to TRBJ2-5. TRBV21-1 is designated a pseudogene. The CDR3 extends over 14 amino acids. The CDR3 DNA reads as TGTGCCAGCTCCCCCAGTCGGCTACAAGAGACCCAGTACTTC. Translating gives CASSPSRLQETQYF.

The chain is built from TRBV27 and TRBJ2-5, with TRBD1 identical over 7 bases. This CDR3 spans 16 amino acids. V shed 2 bases and J 2 bases; nucleotides not matched to a gene: 8. CDR1 and CDR2 from the germline V gene are MNHEY and SMNVEV (reference sequence). In DNA, the CDR3 is TGTGCCAGCAGTTTAATCGGGACAGTTGATCAAGAGACCCAGTACTTC. This gives the protein CASSLIGTVDQETQYF.

The chain recombines TRBV4-1 with TRBJ2-4; possible D gene TRBD2, 5 bases. V was trimmed by 1 base and J by 4 bases, leaving 8 bases between them. Germline values: CDR1 MGHRA, CDR2 YSYEKL. The CDR3 is 14 amino acids. The CDR3 DNA follows: TGCGCCAGCAGCCAAGTCGGGGAAAAAAACATTCAGTACTTC. Translation gives CASSQVGEKNIQYF.

The chain combines TRBV21-1 with TRBJ1-4. TRBV21-1 is labeled a pseudogene. CDR3 size: 17 residues. CDR3 coding DNA: TGTGCCAGCAGCAAAGGGTTACATGGATCAACTAATGAAAAACTGTTTTTT. Protein product: CASSKGLHGSTNEKLFF.

The chain couples TRBV7-7 to TRBJ2-5; D possibly matches TRBD1 or TRBD2 (5 bases each). This CDR3 is 15 amino acids long. Trimming stripped 2 bases from V and 4 bases from J, with 14 bases between. Looked up from germline, CDR1 is SSHAT and CDR2 is FNYEAQ (reference sequence). The DNA of the CDR3 is TGTGCCAGCAGCTTACGCAGGGAGATTAGAGAGACCCAGTACTTC. It yields the protein CASSLRREIRETQYF.

This sequence joins TRBV5-1 and TRBJ2-5, with D unclear. The CDR3 totals 15 residues. From germline, CDR1 is SGHRS and CDR2 YFSETQ. V shed 0 bases and J shed 2 bases, with 11 bases lying between them. The CDR3 here is CASSLGGMPQETQYF. CDR3 in DNA: TGCGCCAGCAGCTTGGGGGGAATGCCACAAGAGACCCAGTACTTC.

The V call is TRBV5-6, the J call TRBJ2-3, with 14 positions matching TRBD2. Germline V gene sequence: CDR1 SGHDT, CDR2 YYEEEE. Unmatched junction bases numbered 9, after V lost 5 bases and J lost 10 bases. The CDR3 sequence is 15 residues long. DNA of the CDR3: TGTGCCAGCAGGGGGGGACTAGCGGGAGTACCCGCGCAGTATTTT. Its protein is CASRGGLAGVPAQYF. The complete variable domain, with remaining parts taken from reference TRBV5-6 and TRBJ2-3, reads DAGVTQSPTHLIKTRGQQVTLRCSPKSGHDTVSWYQQALGQGPQFIFQYYEEEERQRGNFPDRFSGHQFPNYSSELNVNALLLGDSALYLCASRGGLAGVPAQYFGPGTRLTVL.

J is TRBJ2-3 and V is TRBV27; TRBD1 agrees at 7 bases. The CDR3 has 14 residues. CDR1 is MNHEY, CDR2 SMNVEV, per germline (reference sequence). The V and J ends lost 3 bases and 3 bases, in that order; junction bases with no gene match: 3. CDR3 residues: CASSFVQGTDTQYF. In DNA, the CDR3 is TGTGCCAGCAGTTTTGTACAGGGGACAGATACGCAGTATTTT.

The chain combines TRBV5-1 with TRBJ2-1, with D maybe TRBD1 (6 bases). The CDR3 contains 16 residues. Trimming took 4 bases from V and 4 from J, leaving 18 bases between them. Germline values: CDR1 SGHRS, CDR2 YFSETQ. CDR3 nucleotides: TGCGCCAGCAGCCCCGGGACACGGATCGGTTACAATGAGCAGTTCTTC. Its translation: CASSPGTRIGYNEQFF.

This chain connects TRBV30 to TRBJ2-3; 12 bases map to TRBD1. Germline CDR1 is GTSNPN and CDR2 is SVGIG (reference sequence). The CDR3 length is 15 residues. The ends lost 5 bases at V and 3 bases at J; junction bases unmatched: 6. The CDR3 DNA follows: TGTGCCTGGGCTGGGACAGGGGGCGCGACAGATACGCAGTATTTT. Amino acid sequence: CAWAGTGGATDTQYF.

The rearrangement links TRBV14 to TRBJ1-4; D is unclear. The CDR3 sequence is 16 residues long. Trimming shortened V by 1 base and J by 3 bases, and 12 bases separated the two germline ends. Germline V gene lookup returns CDR1 SGHDN and CDR2 FVKESK. The CDR3: CASSQAFSGPNEKLFF. The CDR3 DNA is TGTGCCAGCAGCCAAGCCTTCTCCGGCCCTAATGAAAAACTGTTTTTT. Full variable domain (outside the CDR3, taken from reference TRBV14 and TRBJ1-4): EAGVTQFPSHSVIEKGQTVTLRCDPISGHDNLYWYRRVMGKEIKFLLHFVKESKQDESGMPNNRFLAERTGGTYSTLKVQPAELEDSGVYFCASSQAFSGPNEKLFFGSGTQLSVL.

The V and J genes are TRBV4-1 and TRBJ2-2, with a weak D call TRBD2 (5 bases). CDR3 length: 15 amino acids. The V end was cut by 3 bases, the J end by 3 bases, with 11 bases between. CDR1 and CDR2 from the germline V gene are MGHRA and YSYEKL. The CDR3, as DNA: TGCGCCAGCAGCCACGTGGGAGAGGACACCGGGGAGCTGTTTTTT. This gives the protein CASSHVGEDTGELFF.

This clone showed up just once. The chain has TRBV5-1 and TRBJ2-2, with 10 bases aligning to TRBD2. Germline assignment: CDR1 SGHRS and CDR2 YFSETQ. With V trimmed by 4 bases and J by 1 base, 10 bases remained unmatched. The CDR3 is 18 residues long. Written as DNA, the CDR3 is TGCGCCAGCAGCATAGGACTAGCGGAAAACCTGAACACCGGGGAGCTGTTTTTT. Translating it yields CASSIGLAENLNTGELFF.